These 21 T cell receptor beta chains were sequenced from one sample in a study of Graves' ophthalmopathy and Graves' hyperthyroidism (dated by TCRdb to 2016 to 2018). Instrument on record: Illumina HiSeq 2000. For repertoire sequencing, the TCR beta CDR3 regions were amplified from RNA transcripts. HTBI primers and the Qiagen OneStep RT-PCR kit were used in a first-round RT-PCR, which was followed by a second-round multiplex PCR, size selection and purification. TCRdb handled the public reads itself, with Q25 trimming in fastp and clone calling in MiXCR, and kept productive beta chains. For every CDR3 protein sequence, its rows merge into one entry that carries the most common genes and DNA. This sample lists about 39,000 distinct CDR3 sequences; roughly 50% were detected once. Approximately 24% of the sample belongs to the ten largest clones. The sample consisted of peripheral blood. The receptors originated from an adult woman with stable Graves' hyperthyroidism.

This clonotype has ten or more counts. The chain is built from TRBV20-1 and TRBJ2-3; the match to TRBD2 covers 12 bases. The trim removed 0 bases at V and 0 bases at J, leaving 16 bases unmatched. Germline CDR1 and CDR2: DFQATT and SNEGSKA (reference sequence). There are 21 residues in the CDR3. The CDR3 here is CSAREFWPSGRAYESTDTQYF. In DNA form, the CDR3 reads TGCAGTGCTAGAGAGTTTTGGCCTAGCGGGAGGGCCTACGAAAGCACAGATACGCAGTATTTT.

This clonotype was found many times. The V gene is TRBV12-3 or TRBV12-4, the J gene TRBJ1-4, with TRBD1 as a possible D gene (5 bases). The ends were cut back, 1 base at V and 7 bases at J, with 13 bases in the middle. The CDR3 sequence is 15 residues long. CDR3 in DNA: TGTGCCAGCAGTTTAGACCGGGACGGGGGTGAAAAACTGTTTTTT. Its protein is CASSLDRDGGEKLFF.

Ten or more counts support this clonotype. The chain is built from TRBV20-1 and TRBJ1-2; TRBD1 agrees at 9 bases. V lost 6 bases, J lost 4 bases, and 9 bases stayed unmatched. The CDR3 length is 14 residues. Germline V gene sequence: CDR1 DFQATT, CDR2 SNEGSKA (reference sequence). The CDR3, as DNA: TGCAGTGCCCGTGGACAGGGGATTGGCTATGGCTACACCTTC. Its protein is CSARGQGIGYGYTF.

This clonotype was detected ten times or more. The chain links TRBV14 to TRBJ2-5; 7 bases are a match to TRBD2. Trimming took 3 bases from V and 2 from J; bases not matched to a gene: 9. CDR1 and CDR2 from the germline V gene are SGHDN and FVKESK. The CDR3 loop spans 16 amino acids. The CDR3 region is CASSQTEGAGQETQYF. The CDR3 DNA sequence: TGTGCCAGCAGCCAGACCGAGGGAGCGGGACAAGAGACCCAGTACTTC.

The CDR3 protein is CASSLDGTGGASGYTF. In DNA, the CDR3 is TGTGCCAGCAGCTTAGATGGGACAGGGGGCGCATCTGGCTACACCTTC. The chain recombines TRBV7-9 with TRBJ1-2, with 12 bases fitting TRBD1. Losses at the gene ends were 1 base for V and 7 bases for J; bases not matched to a gene: 7. The CDR3 contains 16 residues. Per germline, CDR1 SEHNR and CDR2 FQNEAQ (reference sequence).

As for this clonotype: An end of the junction does not agree with germline; a read error may underlie this. The chain couples TRBV19 to TRBJ1-2; D remains unclear. The CDR3 spans 12 residues. Looked up from germline, CDR1 is LNHDA and CDR2 is SQIVND (reference sequence). Written as DNA, the CDR3 is TGTGGCAGTAGTATAGATCATTATGGCTACACCTTC. Protein sequence: CGSSIDHYGYTF.

The chain uses TRBV2 and TRBJ2-5; 9 bases match TRBD1. The CDR3 runs to 14 residues. The ends lost 6 bases at V and 5 bases at J; junction bases unmatched: 7. Looked up from germline, CDR1 is SNHLY and CDR2 is FYNNEI. The CDR3 DNA follows: TGTGCCAGCAGAGGACAGGGGTATTGGGAGACCCAGTACTTC. It is translated as CASRGQGYWETQYF. Based on the CDR3 plus reference TRBV2 and TRBJ2-5, the full variable domain is EPEVTQTPSHQVTQMGQEVILRCVPISNHLYFYWYRQILGQKVEFLVSFYNNEISEKSEIFDDQFSVERPDGSNFTLKIRSTKLEDSAMYFCASRGQGYWETQYFGPGTRLLVL.

The CDR3 DNA is TGCAGCGCCTGGGAGAATAATGAAAAACTGTTTTTT. Translated, it gives CSAWENNEKLFF. The chain is built from TRBV29-1 and TRBJ1-4, with D unresolved. V was cut by 7 bases and J by 4 bases, with 10 bases left in between. The CDR3 is made up of 12 amino acids. Germline V gene lookup returns CDR1 SQVTM and CDR2 ANQGSEA.

This clonotype showed up many times. A much more abundant neighbour one base away suggests this may be a read error. The CDR3 spells CASGPEDYGYTF. DNA of the CDR3: TGTGCCAGCGGCCCGGAAGACTATGGCTACACCTTC. The genes are TRBV7-9 and TRBJ1-2; no clear D. The CDR3 runs to 12 residues. The V and J ends lost 8 bases and 3 bases respectively, with 10 bases between them. Germline V gene data show CDR1 as SEHNR and CDR2 as FQNEAQ (reference sequence). The full variable domain, its missing parts supplied by reference TRBV7-9 and TRBJ1-2, is DTGVSQNPRHKITKRGQNVTFRCDPISEHNRLYWYRQTLGQGPEFLTYFQNEAQLEKSRLLSDRFSAERPKGSFSTLEIQRTEQGDSAMYLCASGPEDYGYTFGSGTRLTVV.

This clonotype was recorded at least ten times. V is TRBV7-3 and J is TRBJ2-7, with D tentatively TRBD1 or TRBD2 (5 bases each). Trimming left V 8 bases short and J 2 bases short, with 13 bases between. The CDR3 contains 13 residues. The germline gives CDR1 SGHTA, CDR2 FQGTGA. This chain's CDR3 is CASARDQTYEQYF. CDR3 bases: TGTGCCAGCGCAAGGGACCAAACCTACGAGCAGTACTTC. The whole variable domain, remainder taken from reference TRBV7-3 and TRBJ2-7, is GAGVSQTPSNKVTEKGKYVELRCDPISGHTALYWYRQSLGQGPEFLIYFQGTGAADDSGLPNDRFFAVRPEGSVSTLKIQRTERGDSAVYLCASARDQTYEQYFGPGTRLTVT.

The V and J genes are TRBV11-2 and TRBJ2-3; 14 bases map to TRBD2. Per the germline V gene, CDR1 is SGHAT and CDR2 is FQNNGV. V shed 5 bases, J shed 6 bases, and the junction held 7 bases outside the gene matches. The CDR3 covers 16 residues. In nucleotides, the CDR3 is TGTGCCAGCAGCCCGGGGACTAGCGGGAGAGGCGATACGCAGTATTTT. Its protein is CASSPGTSGRGDTQYF.

This clonotype was counted at least ten times. The chain combines TRBV7-8 with TRBJ1-2; 7 positions agree with TRBD1. V trimming: 5 bases; J trimming: 1 base; junction bases outside the gene matches: 10. This CDR3 comprises 16 residues. Germline V lookup: CDR1 SGHVS, CDR2 FQNEAQ. The CDR3 loop reads CASSEYYRGGNYGYTF. In nucleotides, the CDR3 is TGTGCCAGCAGCGAATACTACAGGGGCGGTAACTATGGCTACACCTTC.

This clonotype was observed many times. The chain couples TRBV15 to TRBJ1-1; no firm D call. In germline, CDR1 is LNHNV, CDR2 YYDKDF (reference sequence). The CDR3 has 13 residues. V was shortened by 0 bases and J by 1 base, with 3 bases between the two germline ends. The CDR3 sequence: CATSREKNTEAFF. CDR3 DNA sequence: TGTGCCACCAGCAGAGAAAAGAACACTGAAGCTTTCTTT. The whole variable domain, remainder taken from reference TRBV15 and TRBJ1-1, is DAMVIQNPRYQVTQFGKPVTLSCSQTLNHNVMYWYQQKSSQAPKLLFHYYDKDFNNEADTPDNFQSRRPNTSFCFLDIRSPGLGDTAMYLCATSREKNTEAFFGQGTRLTVV.

The chain carries TRBV7-9 and TRBJ1-1; D perhaps matches TRBD1 (5 bases). V shed 5 bases and J shed 1 base, with 11 bases lying between them. The CDR3 is made up of 14 amino acids. Per the germline V gene, CDR1 is SEHNR and CDR2 is FQNEAQ (reference sequence). CDR3 bases: TGTGCCAGCAGCCTTGGGGCCTCGAACACTGAAGCTTTCTTT. It specifies CASSLGASNTEAFF. Looking up the rest from reference TRBV7-9 and TRBJ1-1 gives the full variable domain: DTGVSQNPRHKITKRGQNVTFRCDPISEHNRLYWYRQTLGQGPEFLTYFQNEAQLEKSRLLSDRFSAERPKGSFSTLEIQRTEQGDSAMYLCASSLGASNTEAFFGQGTRLTVV.

This chain connects TRBV7-3 to TRBJ2-7; 10 bases match TRBD2. V was clipped by 5 bases and J by 6 bases; unmatched bases: 7. Per germline, CDR1 SGHTA and CDR2 FQGTGA. This CDR3 has 14 amino acids. The CDR3 DNA follows: TGTGCCAGCAGCGCTACAGCGGGAGGGCCCGAGCAGTACTTC. It is translated as CASSATAGGPEQYF.

The chain links TRBV29-1 to TRBJ1-2; D perhaps matches TRBD1 (6 bases). In germline, CDR1 is SQVTM, CDR2 ANQGSEA. CDR3 size: 14 residues. Between the trimmed V and J ends, which lost 7 bases and 5 bases, there was a span of 20 bases. The CDR3 DNA reads TGCAGCGACGACAGTGGGGGGCGACAGTATGGCTACACCTTC. It specifies CSDDSGGRQYGYTF.

This clonotype was detected ten times or more. The genes are TRBV7-3 and TRBJ2-7; TRBD2 matches at 10 bases. The CDR3 is 15 residues long. From germline, CDR1 is SGHTA and CDR2 FQGTGA. J lost 3 bases, V lost 5 bases, and 7 bases had no gene match. Written as DNA, the CDR3 is TGTGCCAGCAGCCCGAATCTAGCGGGGGACTACGAGCAGTACTTC. Its translation: CASSPNLAGDYEQYF.

This clonotype was recorded many times. The rearrangement joins TRBV5-1 to TRBJ2-2, with D possibly matching TRBD2 (6 bases). CDR1 is SGHRS and CDR2 is YFSETQ in the germline V gene. V lost 0 bases, J lost 0 bases, and 9 bases lay in between. This CDR3 is built from 16 residues. The CDR3 DNA sequence: TGCGCCAGCAGCTTGGGCGGGACCGCGAACACCGGGGAGCTGTTTTTT. Amino acid sequence: CASSLGGTANTGELFF.

J is TRBJ2-3 and V is TRBV20-1; 14 nucleotides align to TRBD2. V shed 1 base, J shed 6 bases, and the junction held 6 bases outside the gene matches. The CDR3 has 16 amino acids. Germline CDR1 and CDR2: DFQATT and SNEGSKA (reference sequence). CDR3 sequence: CSARVGTSGRGDTQYF. CDR3 DNA sequence: TGCAGTGCTAGAGTAGGGACTAGCGGGAGAGGCGATACGCAGTATTTT.

The rearrangement uses TRBV29-1 and TRBJ2-2, with 9 bases fitting TRBD1. CDR3 length: 13 amino acids. Germline CDR1 reads SQVTM; CDR2 reads ANQGSEA. J lost 4 bases, V lost 6 bases, and 3 bases had no gene match. CDR3 protein: CSVMGQGTGELFF. As DNA, the CDR3 is TGCAGCGTGATGGGACAGGGCACCGGGGAGCTGTTTTTT.

This clonotype was counted many times. The genes are TRBV29-1 and TRBJ2-7; TRBD1 matches at 9 bases. CDR1 is SQVTM and CDR2 is ANQGSEA in the germline V gene. Germline trimming cut 4 bases from V and 3 bases from J; bases unmatched to any gene: 10. The CDR3 has 15 amino acids. CDR3 protein: CSVAPQGGQGYEQYF. The CDR3 nucleotides read TGCAGCGTTGCCCCGCAGGGGGGACAGGGCTACGAGCAGTACTTC.